The 17 T cell receptor beta chains below all came from one sample that was sequenced in a study of blood T cell repertoires in COVID-19. Clones were read by immunoSEQ multiplex PCR, and TCRdb kept only the in-frame ones, dropping some. The repertoire consists of roughly 200,000 clones, with 70% to 90% occurring once and the leading ten covering roughly 3%. Source material: peripheral blood. The receptors originated from a man aged 55 to 70 with acute or convalescent COVID-19.

V gene TRBV28 combines with J gene TRBJ1-1; 8 bases are shared with TRBD1. Trimming at V came to 7 bases and at J to 3 bases, leaving 13 bases not matched to a gene. Germline assignment: CDR1 MDHEN and CDR2 SYDVKM. This CDR3 spans 16 amino acids. CDR3 nucleotide sequence: TGTGCCAGCATCCCCGAGACAGGGGTTTTGGACACTGAAGCTTTCTTT. It yields the protein CASIPETGVLDTEAFF.

The count of this clone is one. The V call is TRBV7-9, the J call TRBJ2-7; 7 positions agree with TRBD1. The V segment lost 4 bases and the J segment 3 bases; nucleotides outside the gene matches: 15. CDR1 and CDR2 (germline): SEHNR, FQNEAQ (reference sequence). The CDR3 spans 17 residues. The CDR3 coding sequence is TGTGCCAGCAGCTCAAGGTCCGGGACAGCAGACTTCTACGAGCAGTACTTC. Amino acid sequence: CASSSRSGTADFYEQYF.

In nucleotides, the CDR3 is TGTGCCAGCAGCCAGGACGGGGGGCGAAGCAATCAGCCCCAGCATTTT. Residues: CASSQDGGRSNQPQHF. The rearrangement links TRBV3-1 (or the pseudogene TRBV3-2) to TRBJ1-5; a possible D gene is TRBD1 (6 bases). The CDR3 runs to 16 residues. V lost 3 bases, J lost 1 base, and 13 bases lay in between. CDR1 is LGHDT and CDR2 is YNNKEL in the germline V gene (reference sequence).

The chain joins TRBV4-2 to TRBJ2-7; 11 positions match TRBD2. Germline CDR1 and CDR2: LGHNA and YNFKEQ. Losses at the gene ends were 0 bases for V and 5 bases for J; bases not matched to a gene: 9. This CDR3 has 17 residues. The CDR3 region is CASSQDLAGGPLDEQYF. The CDR3 DNA is TGTGCCAGCAGCCAAGATTTAGCGGGAGGGCCATTGGACGAGCAGTACTTC.

In DNA, the CDR3 is TGTGCCAGCCGGACAGGGGCCTCTGGAAACACCATATATTTT. Protein product: CASRTGASGNTIYF. The gene calls are TRBV28 and TRBJ1-3; TRBD1 matches 9 bases. The trim removed 8 bases at V and 0 bases at J, leaving 2 bases unmatched. Looked up from germline, CDR1 is MDHEN and CDR2 is SYDVKM. The CDR3 consists of 14 residues. Variable domain in full (rest from reference TRBV28 and TRBJ1-3): DVKVTQSSRYLVKRTGEKVFLECVQDMDHENMFWYRQDPGLGLRLIYFSYDVKMKEKGDIPEGYSVSREKKERFSLILESASTNQTSMYLCASRTGASGNTIYFGEGSWLTVV.

The chain links TRBV2 to TRBJ1-1; D gene ambiguous. Germline values: CDR1 SNHLY, CDR2 FYNNEI. Trimming removed 5 bases at V and 0 bases at J, with 10 bases between. CDR3 length: 14 amino acids. The CDR3 sequence is CASSLTAMNTEAFF. Written as DNA, the CDR3 is TGTGCCAGCAGTCTTACAGCAATGAACACTGAAGCTTTCTTT.

The chain employs TRBV11-1 and TRBJ2-3; TRBD2 might be the D (6 bases). V lost 5 bases and J lost 0, with 15 bases in between. Germline-derived CDR1 and CDR2 are SGHAT and FQDESV (reference sequence). This CDR3 has 16 amino acids. In DNA form, the CDR3 reads TGTGCCAGCAGCCAAAAATTAGCGGTTAGCACAGATACGCAGTATTTT. It yields the protein CASSQKLAVSTDTQYF.

The J gene is TRBJ2-3, the V gene TRBV7-8, with 12 bases fitting TRBD2. The CDR3 is 16 residues long. V dropped 6 bases and J dropped 2; count of bases not matched to a gene: 6. Germline V gives CDR1 SGHVS, CDR2 FQNEAQ. The chain's CDR3 is CASREGLAGNTDTQYF. The CDR3, as DNA: TGTGCCAGCAGAGAAGGACTAGCGGGAAACACAGATACGCAGTATTTT.

V usage is TRBV4-1 and J usage is TRBJ2-7, with D maybe TRBD2 (6 bases). Germline CDR1 reads MGHRA; CDR2 reads YSYEKL. V shed 3 bases and J shed 3 bases, with 15 bases lying between them. CDR3 size: 15 residues. In nucleotides, the CDR3 is TGCGCCAGCAGCCAGATTGGGACTGGCCGCTACGAGCAGTACTTC. Its translation is CASSQIGTGRYEQYF.

This rearrangement joins TRBV9 to TRBJ2-1; TRBD2 aligns across 11 bases. Germline trimming cut 3 bases from V and 0 bases from J; bases unmatched to any gene: 11. This CDR3 is built from 19 residues. CDR1 SGDLS and CDR2 YYNGEE come from the germline V gene. CDR3 DNA: TGTGCCAGCAGCGAACCGGGACTAGCGGAAGCGAGCTCCTACAATGAGCAGTTCTTC. It specifies CASSEPGLAEASSYNEQFF. The variable domain in full, with the rest retrieved from reference TRBV9 and TRBJ2-1, is DSGVTQTPKHLITATGQRVTLRCSPRSGDLSVYWYQQSLDQGLQFLIQYYNGEERAKGNILERFSAQQFPDLHSELNLSSLELGDSALYFCASSEPGLAEASSYNEQFFGPGTRLTVL.

The rearrangement joins TRBV6-5 to TRBJ2-2; 7 nucleotides align to TRBD1. Germline CDR1 and CDR2: MNHEY and SVGAGI. This CDR3 is built from 15 residues. The trim removed 11 bases at V and 1 base at J, leaving 10 bases unmatched. CDR3 nucleotides: TGTGCCGGCCGTCGACAGGGCGTGAACACCGGGGAGCTGTTTTTT. Amino acids: CAGRRQGVNTGELFF.

The J gene is TRBJ2-2, the V gene TRBV7-2; D call uncertain. Germline V gene lookup returns CDR1 SGHTA and CDR2 FQGNSA. With 5 bases removed from V and 4 bases from J, the gap between germline ends came to 14 bases. The CDR3 contains 15 residues. In DNA form, the CDR3 reads TGTGCCAGCAGCGGTGGTAGGTCGGGCACCGGGGAGCTGTTTTTT. Its protein is CASSGGRSGTGELFF.

The gene calls are TRBV19 and TRBJ1-4; weak D call: TRBD1 (6 bases). Germline CDR1 reads LNHDA; CDR2 reads SQIVND (reference sequence). The CDR3 spans 13 residues. V was cut by 6 bases and J by 5 bases, with 10 bases left in between. The CDR3 protein is CASRRDRNEKLFF. CDR3 in DNA: TGTGCCAGTAGGAGAGACAGGAATGAAAAACTGTTTTTT.

The CDR3 DNA reads TGTGCCAGCAGTCCCCGACAGGGAGGTGGCTACACCTTC. Encoded protein: CASSPRQGGGYTF. This sequence joins TRBV7-2 and TRBJ1-2; 7 bases fit TRBD1. Germline assignment: CDR1 SGHTA and CDR2 FQGNSA. The junction had 8 bases not matched to a gene; V was cut back by 6 bases and J by 7 bases. The CDR3 is made up of 13 amino acids.

The chain couples TRBV7-2 to TRBJ2-7, with TRBD2 matching 10 bases. Germline CDR1 is SGHTA and CDR2 is FQGNSA. The CDR3 runs to 18 residues. V was clipped by 2 bases and J by 0 bases; unmatched bases: 10. CDR3 region: CASSLSSRASGGSYEQYF. CDR3 coding DNA: TGTGCCAGCAGCTTAAGTTCGAGGGCTAGCGGGGGCTCCTACGAGCAGTACTTC.

This clone was counted once. This chain uses TRBV7-8 with TRBJ2-5, with D possibly matching TRBD2 (5 bases). The V gene lost 0 bases and the J gene lost 4 bases, with 9 bases spanning the gap. Germline CDR1 is SGHVS and CDR2 is FQNEAQ. This CDR3 region has 14 residues. CDR3 nucleotide sequence: TGTGCCAGCAGCTTAGCGCAGCGGAGAGAGACCCAGTACTTC. This codes for CASSLAQRRETQYF.

The rearrangement uses TRBV27 and TRBJ1-5; perhaps TRBD1 as D (5 bases). The V gene lost 10 bases and the J gene lost 2 bases, with 12 bases spanning the gap. The CDR3 is 13 amino acids. Germline V gene sequence: CDR1 MNHEY, CDR2 SMNVEV (reference sequence). CDR3 nucleotide sequence: TGTGCCACACGCAGGGTTGGCAATCAGCCCCAGCATTTT. Its translation is CATRRVGNQPQHF.